This TCR beta chain was observed in a study of cytomegalovirus exposure and HLA in healthy donors. Looked up from germline, CDR1 is SGHTA and CDR2 is FQGNSA. V lost 1 base and J lost 0; bases outside the gene matches: 2. This CDR3 spans 15 amino acids. PCR was performed using 60 Vbeta and 13 Jbeta primers. Source study methods: Around 11 million shared chains were among the approximately 80 million unique TCR beta chains that a later analysis counted. TCRdb's table, derived via immunoSEQ multiplex PCR, lists solely in-frame clones and lacks some. V and J calls and clone size are copied from that table; D and trimming were computed from the DNA. Found here are some 90,000 clones, approximately 80% of them singletons; the top ten hold about 4.4%. As concerns this clone: Other DNA sequences in the sample encode the same CDR3.

The sequencing sample was made of PBMCs. This TCR came from a woman in her seventies in good health and CMV-seropositive. The chain recombines TRBV7-2 with TRBJ1-2; 7 bases match TRBD1. For the CDR3, the DNA is TGTGCCAGCAGCTTAGGACAGGGAACTAACTATGGCTACACCTTC. This codes for CASSLGQGTNYGYTF.